This is a list of T cell receptor beta chains from one sample in a study of human T cells and chemical hapten exposure. TCRdb reprocessed the RACE reads with MiXCR, giving one entry per CDR3 protein. Of approximately 110,000 distinct CDR3 sequences listed, approximately 11% are singletons. The sequencing here drew on whole blood, taken in connection with sensitization to the hapten diphenylcyclopropenone (DPC). Every receptor here comes from a middle-aged woman with alopecia areata. Some clones in this sample may be carry-over from other donors' samples. CDR3s include the opening cysteine and the closing phenylalanine or tryptophan. The D gene is left open where the match is weak. A row's size may be missing; if present it is once, few, many or a size class.

v_gene,j_gene,d_gene,abundance,CDR3nt,CDR3aa
TRBV7-2,TRBJ2-4,TRBD1,-,TGTGCCAGCAGCTTAGGAGGGGGCGAAAACATTCAGTACTTC,CASSLGGGENIQYF
TRBV7-2,TRBJ2-3,TRBD2,-,TGTGCCAGCAGCCCAAATGGAGCGGGGGGGGCCCATGATACGCAGTATTTT,CASSPNGAGGAHDTQYF
TRBV30,TRBJ2-7,TRBD1,-,TGTGCCTGGACCCAGGGGGCCGCCTACGAGCAGTACTTC,CAWTQGAAYEQYF
TRBV28,TRBJ2-3,-,-,TGTGCCAGCAAAGGCAGCTCAAATGGCCTTAGCACAGATACGCAGTATTTT,CASKGSSNGLSTDTQYF
TRBV10-3,TRBJ1-1,-,few,TGTGCCAGCACCGACGGTCAGGTCAAACGGAACACTGAAGCTTTCTTT,CASTDGQVKRNTEAFF
TRBV20-1,TRBJ2-5,TRBD2,-,TGCAGTGCTAGTGCCCTGGGACTAGCGGGGGCCGAGACCCAGTACTTC,CSASALGLAGAETQYF
TRBV4-2,TRBJ2-4,TRBD2,many,TGTGCCAGCAGCCAAGAGACTAGCGGTAAAAACATTCAGTACTTC,CASSQETSGKNIQYF
TRBV29-1,TRBJ2-4,-,-,TGCAGCGTTGAACCTGACAATCAGCGGAACATTCAGTACTTC,CSVEPDNQRNIQYF
TRBV10-3,TRBJ2-7,-,many,TGTGCCATCAGTGAGTGGGGAGGGGGACGGGACTACGAGCAGTACTTC,CAISEWGGGRDYEQYF
TRBV5-1,TRBJ1-2,-,few,TGCGCCAGCAGCTTGCCTTCAGCCTATGGCTACACCTTC,CASSLPSAYGYTF
TRBV10-2,TRBJ1-5,-,-,TGCGCCAGCAGTAGACAGGATTCGAATCAGCCCCAGCATTTT,CASSRQDSNQPQHF
TRBV29-1,TRBJ2-2,TRBD1,many,TGCAGCTCACAGGGGGCGAGCACCGGGGAGCTGTTTTTT,CSSQGASTGELFF
TRBV7-8,TRBJ1-6,-,many,TGTGCCAGCAGCTTAGCGCTCGACGGAAATTCACCCCTCCACTTT,CASSLALDGNSPLHF
TRBV5-6,TRBJ1-1,-,many,TGTGCCAGCGAGAACTTCGCAGGGTTGAGGACTGAAGCTTTCTTT,CASENFAGLRTEAFF
TRBV7-3,TRBJ1-1,-,many,TGTGCCAGCAGCTTAATACGGTCGCTGGGGAAGAACACTGAAGCTTTCTTT,CASSLIRSLGKNTEAFF
TRBV29-1,TRBJ1-2,TRBD1,many,TGCAGCGTTGAAGATCGGCGCCAGGGGGATTATGGCTACACCTTC,CSVEDRRQGDYGYTF
TRBV2,TRBJ1-3,-,many,TGTGCCAGCAGTGAAGCGCAAGGGCGAAGCTCTGGAAACACCATATATTTT,CASSEAQGRSSGNTIYF
TRBV9,TRBJ2-5,TRBD1,many,TGTGCCAGCAGCTCCCGGACAGGGCGGGAGACCCAGTACTTC,CASSSRTGRETQYF
TRBV14,TRBJ1-2,-,many,TGTGCCAGCAGCCAACCGACACACCCCCGCTACACCTTC,CASSQPTHPRYTF
TRBV7-2,TRBJ1-6,-,few,TGTGCCAGCAGCGCATTATCCAATTCACCCCTCCACTTT,CASSALSNSPLHF
TRBV5-8,TRBJ1-6,-,few,TGTGCCAGCAGCTGGTCCCCGGGACAACCGAATTCACCCCTCCACTTT,CASSWSPGQPNSPLHF
TRBV11-3,TRBJ2-5,TRBD2,many,TGTGCCAGCAGCCCTGGGCAACTAGCGGGGCGCCAAGAGACCCAGTACTTC,CASSPGQLAGRQETQYF
TRBV12-3/TRBV12-4,TRBJ2-7,-,-,TGTGCCAGCAGAAAGGCCGTGGGGGCTCCCTGGGAGCAGTACTTC,CASRKAVGAPWEQYF
TRBV5-1,TRBJ1-2,TRBD1,-,TGCGCCAGCAGCTCGGACAGGAATGGCTACACCTTC,CASSSDRNGYTF
TRBV10-3,TRBJ1-5,-,many,TGTGCCATCAGTGAATCGGGTCTGACAGGTAATCAGCCCCAGCATTTT,CAISESGLTGNQPQHF
TRBV28,TRBJ1-1,TRBD1,many,TGTGCCAGCAGTGAGGGACAGTGGAACACTGAAGCTTTCTTT,CASSEGQWNTEAFF
TRBV30,TRBJ2-2,TRBD1,many,TGTGCCTGGAGACTAACAGGGGTCGGGGAGCTGTTTTTT,CAWRLTGVGELFF
TRBV29-1,TRBJ2-7,TRBD1,few,TGCAGCGTCCGACAGGGGGCAAACGAGCAGTACTTC,CSVRQGANEQYF
TRBV28,TRBJ2-1,TRBD2,many,TGTGCCAGCAGCCCACTAGCGGGAGCTCGCAATGAGCAGTTCTTC,CASSPLAGARNEQFF
TRBV7-9,TRBJ1-3,TRBD1,few,TGTGCCAGCAGGGGAGGGACAGCTGGAAACACCATATATTTT,CASRGGTAGNTIYF
TRBV6-5,TRBJ2-5,-,few,TGTGCCAGCAGCCCAGCCACAGGGTCCGAGACCCAGTACTTC,CASSPATGSETQYF
TRBV6-5,TRBJ1-2,-,once,TGTACCAGCCTGGGGGGAACTGGTGGCTACACCTTC,CTSLGGTGGYTF
TRBV6-1,TRBJ1-5,-,-,TGTGCCAGCAGCGGGACCTGGGGACAGCCCCAGCATTTT,CASSGTWGQPQHF
TRBV28,TRBJ2-7,-,few,TGTGCCAGCAGTTTTATCGGGGACTACGAGCAGTACTTC,CASSFIGDYEQYF